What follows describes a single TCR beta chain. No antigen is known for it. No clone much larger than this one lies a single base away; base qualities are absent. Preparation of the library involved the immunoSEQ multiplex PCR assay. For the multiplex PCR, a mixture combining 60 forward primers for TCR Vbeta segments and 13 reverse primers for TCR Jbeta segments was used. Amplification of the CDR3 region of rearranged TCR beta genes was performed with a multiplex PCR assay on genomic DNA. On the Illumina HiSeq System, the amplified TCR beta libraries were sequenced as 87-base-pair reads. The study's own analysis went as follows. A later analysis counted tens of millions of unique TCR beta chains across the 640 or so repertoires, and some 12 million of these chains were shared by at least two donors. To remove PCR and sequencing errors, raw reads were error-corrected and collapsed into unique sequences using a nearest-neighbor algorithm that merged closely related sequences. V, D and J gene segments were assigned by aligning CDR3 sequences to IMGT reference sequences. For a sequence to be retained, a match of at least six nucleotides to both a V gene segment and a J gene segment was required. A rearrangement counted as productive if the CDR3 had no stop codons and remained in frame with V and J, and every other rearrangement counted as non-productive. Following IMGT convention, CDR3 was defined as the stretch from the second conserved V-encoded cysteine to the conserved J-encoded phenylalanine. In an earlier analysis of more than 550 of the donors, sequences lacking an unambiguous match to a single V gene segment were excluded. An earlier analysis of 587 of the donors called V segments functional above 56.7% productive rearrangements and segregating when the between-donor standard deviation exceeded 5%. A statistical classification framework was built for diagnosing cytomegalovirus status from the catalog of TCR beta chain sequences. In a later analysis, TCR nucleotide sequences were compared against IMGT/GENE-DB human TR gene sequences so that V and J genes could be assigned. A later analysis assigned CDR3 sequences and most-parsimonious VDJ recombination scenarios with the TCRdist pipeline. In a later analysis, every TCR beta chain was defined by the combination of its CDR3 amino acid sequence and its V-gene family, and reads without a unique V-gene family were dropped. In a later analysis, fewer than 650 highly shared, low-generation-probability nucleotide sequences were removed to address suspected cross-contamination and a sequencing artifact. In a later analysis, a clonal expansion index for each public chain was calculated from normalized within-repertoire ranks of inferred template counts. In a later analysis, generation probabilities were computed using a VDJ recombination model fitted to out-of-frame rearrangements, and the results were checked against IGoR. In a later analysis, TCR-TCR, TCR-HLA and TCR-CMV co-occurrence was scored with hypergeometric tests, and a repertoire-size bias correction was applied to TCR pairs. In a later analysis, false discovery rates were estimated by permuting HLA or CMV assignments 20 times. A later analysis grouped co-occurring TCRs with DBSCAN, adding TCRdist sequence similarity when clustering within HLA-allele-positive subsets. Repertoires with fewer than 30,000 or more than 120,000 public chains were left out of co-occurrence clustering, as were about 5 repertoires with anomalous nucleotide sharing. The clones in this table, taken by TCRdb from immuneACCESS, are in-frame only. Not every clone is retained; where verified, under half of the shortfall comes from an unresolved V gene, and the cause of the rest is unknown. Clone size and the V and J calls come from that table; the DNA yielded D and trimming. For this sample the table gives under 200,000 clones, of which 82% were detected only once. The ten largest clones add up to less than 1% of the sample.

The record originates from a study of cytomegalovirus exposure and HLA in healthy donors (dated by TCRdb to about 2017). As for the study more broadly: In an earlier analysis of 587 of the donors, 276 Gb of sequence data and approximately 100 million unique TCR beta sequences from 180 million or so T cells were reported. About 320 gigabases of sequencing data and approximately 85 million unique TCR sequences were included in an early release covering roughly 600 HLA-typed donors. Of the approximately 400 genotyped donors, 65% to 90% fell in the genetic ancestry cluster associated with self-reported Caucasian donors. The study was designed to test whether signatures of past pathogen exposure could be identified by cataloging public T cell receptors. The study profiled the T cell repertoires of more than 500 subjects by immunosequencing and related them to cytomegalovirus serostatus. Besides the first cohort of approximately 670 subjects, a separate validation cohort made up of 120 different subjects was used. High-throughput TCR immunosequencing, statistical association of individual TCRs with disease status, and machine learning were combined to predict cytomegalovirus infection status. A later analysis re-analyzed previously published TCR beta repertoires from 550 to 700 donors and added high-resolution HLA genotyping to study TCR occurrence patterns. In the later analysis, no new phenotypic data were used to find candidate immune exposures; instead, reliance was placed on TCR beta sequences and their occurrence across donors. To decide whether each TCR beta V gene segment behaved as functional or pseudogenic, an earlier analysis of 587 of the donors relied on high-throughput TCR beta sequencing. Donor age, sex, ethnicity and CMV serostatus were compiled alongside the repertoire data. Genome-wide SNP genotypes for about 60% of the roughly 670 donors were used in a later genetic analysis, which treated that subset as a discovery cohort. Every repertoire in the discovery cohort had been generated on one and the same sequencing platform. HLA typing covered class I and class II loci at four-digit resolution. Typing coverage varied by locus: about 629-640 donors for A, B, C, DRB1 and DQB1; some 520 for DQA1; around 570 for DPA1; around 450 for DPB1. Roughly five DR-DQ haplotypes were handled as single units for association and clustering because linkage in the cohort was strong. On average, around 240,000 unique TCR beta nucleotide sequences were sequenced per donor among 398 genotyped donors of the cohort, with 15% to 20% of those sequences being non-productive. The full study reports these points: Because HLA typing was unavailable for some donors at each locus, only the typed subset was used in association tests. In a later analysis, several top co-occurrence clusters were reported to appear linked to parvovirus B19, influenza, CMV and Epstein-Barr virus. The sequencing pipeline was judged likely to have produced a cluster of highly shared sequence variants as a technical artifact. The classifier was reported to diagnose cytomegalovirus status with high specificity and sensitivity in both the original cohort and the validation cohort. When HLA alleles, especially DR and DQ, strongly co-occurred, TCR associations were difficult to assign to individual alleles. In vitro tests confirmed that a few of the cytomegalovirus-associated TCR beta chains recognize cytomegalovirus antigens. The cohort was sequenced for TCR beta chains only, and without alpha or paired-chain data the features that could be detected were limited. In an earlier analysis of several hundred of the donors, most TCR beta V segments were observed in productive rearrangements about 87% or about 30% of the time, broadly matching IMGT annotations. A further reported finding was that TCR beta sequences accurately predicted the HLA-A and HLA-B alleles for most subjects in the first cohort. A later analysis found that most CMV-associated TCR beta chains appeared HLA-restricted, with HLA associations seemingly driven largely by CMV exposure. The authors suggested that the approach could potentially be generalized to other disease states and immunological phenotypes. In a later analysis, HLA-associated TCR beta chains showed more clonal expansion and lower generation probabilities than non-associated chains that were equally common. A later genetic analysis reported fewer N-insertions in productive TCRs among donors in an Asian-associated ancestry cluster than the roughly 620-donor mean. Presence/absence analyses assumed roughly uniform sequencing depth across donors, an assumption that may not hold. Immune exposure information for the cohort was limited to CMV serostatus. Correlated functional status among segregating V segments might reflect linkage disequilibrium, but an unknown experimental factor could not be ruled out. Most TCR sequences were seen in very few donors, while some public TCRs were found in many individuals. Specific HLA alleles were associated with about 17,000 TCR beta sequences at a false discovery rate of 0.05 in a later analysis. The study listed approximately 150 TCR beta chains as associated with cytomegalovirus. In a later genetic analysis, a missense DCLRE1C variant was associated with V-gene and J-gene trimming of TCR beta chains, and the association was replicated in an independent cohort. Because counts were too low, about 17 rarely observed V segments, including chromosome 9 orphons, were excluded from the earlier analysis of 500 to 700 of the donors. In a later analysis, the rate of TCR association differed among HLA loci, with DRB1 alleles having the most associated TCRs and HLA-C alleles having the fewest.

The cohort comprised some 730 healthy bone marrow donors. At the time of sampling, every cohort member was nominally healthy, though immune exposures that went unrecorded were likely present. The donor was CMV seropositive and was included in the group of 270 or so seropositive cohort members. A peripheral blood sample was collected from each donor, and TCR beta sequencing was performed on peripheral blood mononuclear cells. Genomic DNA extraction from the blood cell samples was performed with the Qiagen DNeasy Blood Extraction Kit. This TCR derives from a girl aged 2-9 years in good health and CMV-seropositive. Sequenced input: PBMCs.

At the DNA level, the sequence is TGTGCCAGCAGTACCAAGACAGGGGGTCTCTACAATGAGCAGTTCTTC. Its amino acids are CASSTKTGGLYNEQFF. The V and J segments used are TRBV28 and TRBJ2-1; 9 middle bases align to TRBD1. V and J are trimmed by 5 bases and 3 bases, and the gene matches miss 8 bases of the junction. The germline V gene provides CDR1 MDHEN and CDR2 SYDVKM. The CDR3, from cysteine to phenylalanine, totals 16 residues. CDR3 DNA only is kept here, 48 bases in frame from base 1.